What follows describes a single TCR beta chain. Its target antigen remains unknown. The record has no base qualities; no much larger clone is one base away. The immunoSEQ Assay, a bias-controlled multiplex PCR, was used to amplify TCRbeta CDR3 regions from genomic DNA. The study's own analysis went as follows. Nucleated cell counts per sample were estimated from amplification of reference gene primers within the assay. Sequence reads were collapsed and filtered to measure the absolute abundance of every unique TCRbeta CDR3 rearrangement. For each sample, productive Simpson clonality was calculated as the square root of Simpson's diversity index over productive rearrangements. TCRdb's version of the immuneACCESS table is confined to in-frame rearrangements and falls short of the full clone set. An unresolved V gene accounts for under half of the shortfall where checked; the remainder is of unknown origin. For V, J and clone size, that table is used; D and trimming come from the DNA. For this sample there are 300,000 to 400,000 clones; more than 70% appear just once. Just under 7.5% of the sample is taken by the ten largest.

At one collaborating source in Seattle, patients were enrolled during active infection and were followed longitudinally through the course of disease. Each collaborating institution followed its own protocols to collect whole blood in K2EDTA tubes. For TCRbeta analysis, collaborator samples were shipped as frozen whole blood, as isolated PBMCs, or as DNA extracted from either sample type. This sample was taken from a study of blood T cell repertoires in COVID-19 (dated by TCRdb to about 2020). Broadly, across the study: Samples from collaborators originated in the United States, Italy and Spain and spanned both the acute and convalescent phases of COVID-19. Deeply sampled blood TCRbeta repertoires from subjects exposed to, actively infected with, or recovered from COVID-19 were included in the dataset. Where HLA class I and class II types were available, the types were taken from metadata supplied by the sample provider, not from assay-based typing. Samples were obtained from the ongoing ImmuneRACE study (first 160 participants) and from 1,254 subjects provided by 6 global collaborators. Sample metadata almost always included a de-identified subject ID, COVID-19 status, age in years and sex. The prospective study material was composed of cDNA or gDNA derived from T cells, B-cell-depleted T cells, or PBMCs. The repertoires were released in a freely available public database intended as a resource for research on the immune response to SARS-CoV-2.

General findings and caveats noted by the study authors: The amount of clinical and demographic metadata varied by source and participant and was provided uncurated.

From cysteine to phenylalanine, the CDR3 is 14 amino acids long. Only the CDR3 DNA is retained, 42 bases long and in frame from the first base. Via the germline V gene, CDR1 is MNHEY and CDR2 SVGAGI. Germline trimming amounts to 6 bases on V and 3 bases on J, with 4 as the count of junction bases outside the gene matches. The V gene is TRBV6-5 and the J gene is TRBJ2-7, and TRBD1 matches 11 of the central bases. The sequence was collected from a woman in her 70s with COVID-19, enrolled during active disease. Sequenced: peripheral blood. In nucleotide form, the sequence is TGTGCCAGCAGCTCAGGGACAGGGGGCTACGAGCAGTACTTC. This encodes CASSSGTGGYEQYF.